This T cell receptor (beta chain) was observed in a study of CXCR3-negative and CXCR3-positive naive CD8 T cells. In preparing the TRB cDNA libraries, 5' RACE with UMI labels was used. TCRdb reprocessed the 5' RACE reads and reports one entry per CDR3 protein, with no DNA. The sample holds 65,000 to 95,000 distinct CDR3 sequences. This CDR3 spans 17 amino acids. Germline CDR1 is ENHRY and CDR2 is SYGVKD. General observations from the study: Both naive subsets showed comparably high diversity, and memory CD8+ cells showed much lower diversity. The TRB CDR3s that CXCR3-positive naive cells carried were more hydrophobic than those of CXCR3-negative naive cells. Naive subsets showed comparable surface CD5, and TCR interaction strength was also inferred from TRB CDR3 physicochemistry.

Naivety in CD8+ T cells corresponded to a CD45RO-CCR7+CD27+CD95- phenotype. About this clonotype: Its matching antigen is unknown.

The TCR sequence derives from a human donor in good health. Some clones in this sample may be carry-over from other donors' samples. The chain couples TRBV10-3 to TRBJ2-7; TCRdb gives TRBD2 as the D gene, but with no DNA this cannot be confirmed. Sequencing was done on a sample of naive CXCR3- CD8+ T cells from blood. Regarding subset: CD45RO-CCR7+CD27+CD95- naive CD8+ T cells lacking CXCR3 (TNR3-). The CDR3 is CAISVWRGGTGSYEQYF.